Each of the 26 T cell receptor beta chains below was sequenced from the same sample in a study of a mutant IDH1 vaccine in newly diagnosed glioma. Time point meaning: week 5, during vaccination. In the vaccine, a single dose held 300 ug of the mutant IDH1 20-mer peptide, along with topical imiquimod. Their recognized antigens are unknown. TCRdb's copy holds only in-frame clones and misses some; the assay was immunoSEQ multiplex PCR. Of 40,000 or so clones listed, approximately 78% were seen once; the top ten hold more than 5.5%. Sequenced material: PBMCs, taken from a glioma patient whose treatment included an IDH1 peptide vaccine. Receptors were obtained from a man aged 35-49 years with glioma.

This clone was picked up one time. This chain links TRBV19 with TRBJ1-1, with 8 bases lining up with TRBD1. V lost 6 bases to trimming and J lost 4 bases; unmatched junction nucleotides: 7. CDR1 and CDR2 (germline): LNHDA, SQIVND (reference sequence). This CDR3 is 14 amino acids long. CDR3 sequence: CASSRTGWGTEAFF. CDR3 bases: TGTGCCAGTAGCAGGACAGGGTGGGGCACTGAAGCTTTCTTT.

This chain uses TRBV7-9 with TRBJ2-5; D is ambiguous. CDR1 is SEHNR and CDR2 is FQNEAQ in the germline V gene (reference sequence). This CDR3 has 17 amino acids. V shed 1 base and J shed 1 base, with 16 bases lying between them. The CDR3 here is CASSLGWPATFQETQYF. CDR3 nucleotide sequence: TGTGCCAGCAGCTTAGGGTGGCCGGCCACCTTCCAAGAGACCCAGTACTTC.

The count of this clone is one. The chain couples TRBV9 to TRBJ2-3; TRBD2 matches 10 bases. CDR3 length equals 15 residues. The trim removed 1 base at V and 4 bases at J, leaving 3 bases unmatched. CDR1 is SGDLS and CDR2 is YYNGEE in the germline V gene. This CDR3 reads CASSVLSGGPDTQYF. CDR3 sequence (DNA): TGTGCCAGCAGCGTACTTAGCGGGGGGCCAGATACGCAGTATTTT.

This clone was seen a single time. The chain uses TRBV5-8 and TRBJ2-3; 7 bases map to TRBD2. Germline V gene data show CDR1 as SGHTS and CDR2 as YDEGEE. Unmatched junction bases numbered 8, after V lost 5 bases and J lost 5 bases. The CDR3 contains 14 residues. CDR3 region: CASSRLSGVDTQYF. In nucleotides, the CDR3 is TGTGCCAGCAGTCGTCTAAGCGGGGTAGATACGCAGTATTTT.

V and J are TRBV7-2 and TRBJ2-1; D is undetermined. CDR3 length: 15 amino acids. Germline V gene sequence: CDR1 SGHTA, CDR2 FQGNSA. Trimming removed 5 bases from V and 5 bases from J, with 16 bases in between. In nucleotides, the CDR3 is TGTGCCAGCAGCACCAAGGCTGGCGTTAACAATGAGCAGTTCTTC. Translating gives CASSTKAGVNNEQFF.

The chain links TRBV29-1 to TRBJ2-7; possibly TRBD2 for D (6 bases). Deletions cut 4 bases from V and 3 bases from J, with 16 bases between. Germline-derived CDR1 and CDR2 are SQVTM and ANQGSEA. This CDR3 comprises 14 residues. DNA of the CDR3: TGCAGCGTTGCCGGGGGAGTAGGGGTCTACGAGCAGTACTTC. Its protein is CSVAGGVGVYEQYF.

The J gene is TRBJ1-4, the V gene TRBV30; D is unresolved. The V gene lost 4 bases and the J gene lost 0 bases, with 9 bases spanning the gap. The germline V gene encodes CDR1 GTSNPN and CDR2 SVGIG (reference sequence). CDR3 size: 14 residues. CDR3 bases: TGTGCCTGGAACGCAGCCGCAACTAATGAAAAACTGTTTTTT. This translates into CAWNAAATNEKLFF.

V is TRBV19 and J is TRBJ1-2; D may be TRBD1 (5 bases). CDR3 size: 14 residues. Germline-derived CDR1 and CDR2 are LNHDA and SQIVND (reference sequence). The V end lost 6 bases, the J end lost 4 bases, and 15 bases lay between the germline ends. The DNA of the CDR3 is TGTGCCAGTAGAAACGGAGGGGCCATCTATGGCTACACCTTC. Its protein is CASRNGGAIYGYTF.

The chain is built from TRBV7-9 and TRBJ1-3; 9 bases align to TRBD1. The CDR3 has 14 residues. The germline V gene encodes CDR1 SEHNR and CDR2 FQNEAQ (reference sequence). Trimming at V came to 9 bases and at J to 8 bases, leaving 11 bases not matched to a gene. The CDR3 region has the DNA TGTGCCAGAAAACAGGGGGCGTCAGTGTACACCATATATTTT. This sequence encodes CARKQGASVYTIYF.

The rearrangement joins TRBV30 to TRBJ2-7; TRBD2 agrees at 10 bases. Germline trimming cut 0 bases from V and 2 bases from J; bases unmatched to any gene: 7. The CDR3 runs to 16 residues. Germline values: CDR1 GTSNPN, CDR2 SVGIG (reference sequence). This CDR3 reads CAWSVPSGGYPYEQYF. CDR3 in DNA: TGTGCCTGGAGTGTACCTAGCGGGGGTTACCCCTACGAGCAGTACTTC.

This clone was seen a handful of times. The CDR3 spells CASSVAAGGNLDEQYF. The CDR3 nucleotides read TGTGCCAGCAGCGTAGCCGCAGGGGGCAACCTGGACGAGCAGTACTTC. The V call is TRBV9, the J call TRBJ2-7; 8 positions match TRBD1. V gave up 0 bases and J gave up 5 bases; unmatched junction bases: 10. The CDR3 consists of 16 residues. Germline loops: CDR1 SGDLS, CDR2 YYNGEE.

V and J are TRBV19 and TRBJ1-2, with D uncertain. This CDR3 contains 14 residues. CDR1 LNHDA and CDR2 SQIVND come from the germline V gene (reference sequence). Trimming took off 3 bases at V and 5 bases at J, with 13 bases between the two ends. Written as DNA, the CDR3 is TGTGCCAGTAGTATGGTCTCCGGACCGTATGGCTACACCTTC. This translates into CASSMVSGPYGYTF.

In its sample, this clone was seen once. This chain uses TRBV7-8 with TRBJ1-5; weak D call: TRBD1 (6 bases). Trimming removed 1 base at V and 5 bases at J, with 12 bases between. This CDR3 region has 15 residues. Looked up from germline, CDR1 is SGHVS and CDR2 is FQNEAQ. CDR3 region: CASSLGSGADQPQHF. CDR3 nucleotide sequence: TGTGCCAGCAGCTTAGGGTCGGGGGCGGATCAGCCCCAGCATTTT.

The V call is TRBV19, the J call TRBJ2-7; D is unresolved. This CDR3 region has 14 residues. Per germline, CDR1 LNHDA and CDR2 SQIVND (reference sequence). V gave up 1 base and J gave up 2 bases, with 9 bases separating them. The CDR3, as DNA: TGTGCCAGTAGTATAGGCGGCGGAGCCTACGAGCAGTACTTC. This sequence encodes CASSIGGGAYEQYF.

The J gene is TRBJ1-1, the V gene TRBV30; unclear D gene. Deletions cut 2 bases from V and 10 bases from J, with 11 bases between. The CDR3 is made up of 11 amino acids. CDR1 and CDR2 (germline): GTSNPN, SVGIG (reference sequence). The DNA for the CDR3 is TGTGCCTGGAGTTCATGGGAAAGAGCTTTCTTT. It yields the protein CAWSSWERAFF.

The CDR3 loop is CASSLAGDRRDDEQFF. CDR3 DNA sequence: TGCGCCAGCAGCTTGGCAGGGGACAGGAGGGACGATGAGCAGTTCTTC. J is TRBJ2-1 and V is TRBV5-1, with 8 bases fitting TRBD1. The length of the CDR3 is 16 residues. From germline, CDR1 is SGHRS and CDR2 YFSETQ. V lost 0 bases to trimming and J lost 8 bases; unmatched junction nucleotides: 10.

The gene calls are TRBV29-1 and TRBJ1-4; no reliable D call. The CDR3 is 11 residues long. The V end lost 4 bases, the J end lost 10 bases, and 10 bases lay between the germline ends. Germline CDR1 SQVTM, CDR2 ANQGSEA. For the CDR3, the DNA is TGCAGCGTTGTGTGGGGAGGAAAACTGTTTTTT. Protein product: CSVVWGGKLFF.

This clone has just one count. The V gene is TRBV5-1, the J gene TRBJ2-6, with D possibly matching TRBD1 (5 bases). The germline V and J ends were trimmed by 4 bases and 0 bases, with 11 bases remaining between them. The CDR3 contains 16 residues. The V gene's germline CDR1 is SGHRS and CDR2 YFSETQ. In DNA, the CDR3 is TGCGCCAGCAGCGCCGACAGACGCTCTGGGGCCAACGTCCTGACTTTC. Protein: CASSADRRSGANVLTF.

This rearrangement joins TRBV19 to TRBJ2-2; 7 bases match TRBD1. The CDR3 spans 15 residues. The junction had 5 bases not matched to a gene; V was cut back by 4 bases and J by 3 bases. The germline V gene encodes CDR1 LNHDA and CDR2 SQIVND (reference sequence). The CDR3 nucleotides read TGTGCCAGTAGTAATTATCAGGGGGACACCGGGGAGCTGTTTTTT. Its protein is CASSNYQGDTGELFF. Full variable domain (remainder filled in from reference TRBV19 and TRBJ2-2): DGGITQSPKYLFRKEGQNVTLSCEQNLNHDAMYWYRQDPGQGLRLIYYSQIVNDFQKGDIAEGYSVSREKKESFPLTVTSAQKNPTAFYLCASSNYQGDTGELFFGEGSRLTVL.

V usage is TRBV6-1 and J usage is TRBJ1-3; D not certain. Looked up from germline, CDR1 is MNHNS and CDR2 is SASEGT. V lost 6 bases and J lost 3, with 6 bases in between. The CDR3 contains 12 residues. CDR3 nucleotide sequence: TGTGCCAGCAGGAGAGGTGGAAACACCATATATTTT. Translation: CASRRGGNTIYF.

The chain recombines TRBV5-4 with TRBJ1-1; a possible D gene is TRBD1 (5 bases). Trimming pared 7 bases from V and 1 base from J, leaving 14 bases between. The CDR3 is 14 amino acids. Germline lookup yields CDR1 SGHNT and CDR2 YYREEE (reference sequence). The CDR3 spells CASQPGVGNTEAFF. The CDR3, as DNA: TGTGCCAGCCAACCGGGGGTTGGGAACACTGAAGCTTTCTTT. The full variable domain, its missing parts supplied by reference TRBV5-4 and TRBJ1-1, is ETGVTQSPTHLIKTRGQQVTLRCSSQSGHNTVSWYQQALGQGPQFIFQYYREEENGRGNFPPRFSGLQFPNYSSELNVNALELDDSALYLCASQPGVGNTEAFFGQGTRLTVV.

In its sample, this clone was seen a few times. The gene calls are TRBV6-1 and TRBJ1-2; D gene ambiguous. Germline loops: CDR1 MNHNS, CDR2 SASEGT. The V gene lost 6 bases and the J gene lost 8 bases, with 16 bases spanning the gap. The CDR3 covers 13 residues. CDR3 nucleotide sequence: TGTGCCAGCAGCCTTATCAGGTTGATAGGCTACACCTTC. Translation gives CASSLIRLIGYTF.

The chain combines TRBV6-5 with TRBJ2-5; the D is unclear. This CDR3 is built from 13 residues. V shed 2 bases and J shed 1 base, with 5 bases lying between them. CDR1 and CDR2 (germline): MNHEY, SVGAGI. Here the CDR3 reads CASSYGRQETQYF. CDR3 in DNA: TGTGCCAGCAGTTACGGCCGCCAAGAGACCCAGTACTTC.

The V call is TRBV7-8, the J call TRBJ1-4; unclear D gene. Trimming removed 7 bases at V and 0 bases at J, with 18 bases between. Germline V lookup: CDR1 SGHVS, CDR2 FQNEAQ. This CDR3 is 17 amino acids long. This CDR3 is CASIPARRFATNEKLFF. CDR3 bases: TGTGCCAGCATCCCTGCCAGGCGATTTGCAACTAATGAAAAACTGTTTTTT.

This clone occurred a few times. V is TRBV27 and J is TRBJ1-4; D remains ambiguous. The CDR3 runs 15 residues. Germline CDR1 is MNHEY and CDR2 is SMNVEV (reference sequence). V lost 0 bases and J 8 bases, leaving 13 bases between the germline ends. The CDR3 sequence: CASSLSAAIGEKLFF. In nucleotides, the CDR3 is TGTGCCAGCAGTTTATCTGCCGCTATTGGGGAAAAACTGTTTTTT.

The chain uses TRBV15 and TRBJ1-4, with D unresolved. Trimming pared 0 bases from V and 10 bases from J, leaving 12 bases between. From germline, CDR1 is LNHNV and CDR2 YYDKDF (reference sequence). The CDR3 contains 14 residues. The chain's CDR3 is CATSRDKATGKLFF. The CDR3 DNA sequence: TGTGCCACCAGCAGAGATAAGGCAACCGGAAAACTGTTTTTT.